Following are 21 T cell receptor beta chains from one sample sequenced in a study of blood T cell repertoires in COVID-19. The table came from immunoSEQ multiplex PCR; TCRdb's copy has only in-frame clones and leaves some out. Among a few hundred thousand clones listed, approximately 89% were seen once. The sequenced sample consisted of PBMCs or T cells enriched from blood (not recorded which). These receptors came from a woman aged 45-60 years who had been exposed to COVID-19.

This chain joins TRBV3-1 (or the pseudogene TRBV3-2) and TRBJ2-3; the match to TRBD2 covers 14 bases. From germline, CDR1 is LGHDT and CDR2 YNNKEL (reference sequence). J lost 2 bases, V lost 3 bases, and 10 bases had no gene match. This CDR3 has 19 amino acids. The CDR3 coding sequence is TGTGCCAGCAGCCACAGGACTAGCGGGGGGCCCCTAAACACAGATACGCAGTATTTT. Protein: CASSHRTSGGPLNTDTQYF.

The gene calls are TRBV15 and TRBJ2-3; no definite D call. The V gene lost 3 bases and the J gene lost 5 bases, with 9 bases spanning the gap. This CDR3 contains 13 residues. Germline loops: CDR1 LNHNV, CDR2 YYDKDF (reference sequence). The CDR3: CATSRPYGDTQYF. DNA of the CDR3: TGTGCCACCAGCAGGCCTTACGGAGATACGCAGTATTTT.

This chain links TRBV6-1 with TRBJ2-7, with 7 nucleotides matching TRBD1. The CDR3 sequence is 15 residues long. V was pared by 3 bases and J by 5 bases, with 10 bases of the junction left unmatched. In germline, CDR1 is MNHNS, CDR2 SASEGT. DNA of the CDR3: TGTGCCAGCAGTGAGGCAGGGGGAGCTGGCAACGAGCAGTACTTC. The encoded protein is CASSEAGGAGNEQYF.

The CDR3 coding sequence is TGTGCCAGCAGCTACCGGACTAGCGGGGGGACAGATACGCAGTATTTT. It translates to CASSYRTSGGTDTQYF. V gene TRBV13 combines with J gene TRBJ2-3, with TRBD2 matching 14 bases. Germline loops: CDR1 PRHDT, CDR2 FYEKMQ (reference sequence). V trimming: 4 bases; J trimming: 3 bases; junction bases outside the gene matches: 3. The CDR3 length is 16 residues. Complete variable domain (other parts from reference TRBV13 and TRBJ2-3): AAGVIQSPRHLIKEKRETATLKCYPIPRHDTVYWYQQGPGQDPQFLISFYEKMQSDKGSIPDRFSAQQFSDYHSELNMSSLELGDSALYFCASSYRTSGGTDTQYFGPGTRLTVL.

The genes are TRBV20-1 and TRBJ2-7, with D maybe TRBD2 (5 bases). V was shortened by 3 bases and J by 5 bases, with 5 bases between the two germline ends. Looked up from germline, CDR1 is DFQATT and CDR2 is SNEGSKA (reference sequence). CDR3 length equals 10 residues. The CDR3: CSARRDEQYF. The CDR3 coding sequence is TGCAGTGCTAGGAGGGACGAGCAGTACTTC.

V usage is TRBV14 and J usage is TRBJ1-6; the D is unclear. Germline-derived CDR1 and CDR2 are SGHDN and FVKESK. V lost 2 bases to trimming and J lost 5 bases, with 7 bases between them. The CDR3 spans 14 residues. The CDR3: CASSQFTHNSPLHF. The CDR3 nucleotides are TGTGCCAGCAGCCAATTTACACATAATTCACCCCTCCACTTT.

Written as DNA, the CDR3 is TGTGCCAGCAGTTTGATCGGGCAGGGCGCTGGAAACACCATATATTTT. Translated: CASSLIGQGAGNTIYF. J is TRBJ1-3 and V is TRBV28, with a weak D call TRBD1 (5 bases). Germline CDR1 reads MDHEN; CDR2 reads SYDVKM. V was shortened by 3 bases and J by 2 bases, with 14 bases between the two germline ends. The CDR3 covers 16 residues.

The rearrangement joins TRBV27 to TRBJ2-6; TRBD2 matches at 10 bases. The CDR3 has 17 residues. With 8 bases clipped from V and 4 bases from J, the junction kept 11 bases outside the gene matches. The germline gives CDR1 MNHEY, CDR2 SMNVEV (reference sequence). CDR3 loop: CASGVAGGSSGANVLTF. In DNA form, the CDR3 reads TGTGCCAGCGGAGTAGCGGGGGGCAGCTCCGGGGCCAACGTCCTGACTTTC. The complete variable domain, with remaining parts taken from reference TRBV27 and TRBJ2-6, reads EAQVTQNPRYLITVTGKKLTVTCSQNMNHEYMSWYRQDPGLGLRQIYYSMNVEVTDKGDVPEGYKVSRKEKRNFPLILESPSPNQTSLYFCASGVAGGSSGANVLTFGAGSRLTVL.

The gene calls are TRBV6-1 and TRBJ1-1; no firm D call. V was pared by 1 base and J by 4 bases, with 10 bases between. The CDR3 has 14 amino acids. Germline loops: CDR1 MNHNS, CDR2 SASEGT. The CDR3 DNA follows: TGTGCCAGCAGTGAAGTGAGGGTTGGCACTGAAGCTTTCTTT. It translates to CASSEVRVGTEAFF.

The chain combines TRBV9 with TRBJ1-5; the D gene is possibly TRBD1 (6 bases). V was clipped by 3 bases and J by 3 bases, with 10 bases between them. From germline, CDR1 is SGDLS and CDR2 YYNGEE. The CDR3 runs 14 residues. The CDR3 region is CASSASGANQPQHF. Here the CDR3 DNA reads TGTGCCAGCAGCGCATCAGGGGCCAATCAGCCCCAGCATTTT.

The J gene is TRBJ2-7, the V gene TRBV6-5; no reliable D call. V lost 4 bases and J lost 5, with 3 bases in between. The CDR3 totals 10 residues. The germline CDR1 and CDR2 sequences are MNHEY and SVGAGI. CDR3 nucleotides: TGTGCCAGCAGTTTAAACGAGCAGTACTTC. Translated, it gives CASSLNEQYF.

CDR3 DNA sequence: TGTGCCTGGAGTGTAGGGAGTACTAATGAAAAACTGTTTTTT. It encodes CAWSVGSTNEKLFF. The chain uses TRBV30 and TRBJ1-4; no definite D call. Germline CDR1 reads GTSNPN; CDR2 reads SVGIG (reference sequence). V was pared by 0 bases and J by 2 bases, with 7 bases between. CDR3 length: 14 residues. Supplemented by reference TRBV30 and TRBJ1-4, the full variable domain reads SQTIHQWPATLVQPVGSPLSLECTVEGTSNPNLYWYRQAAGRGLQLLFYSVGIGQISSEVPQNLSASRPQDRQFILSSKKLLLSDSGFYLCAWSVGSTNEKLFFGSGTQLSVL.

A remark on this clone: One end of the junction fails to match germline, which may point to a read error. The chain recombines TRBV7-7 with TRBJ2-5; TRBD2 matches at 11 bases. This CDR3 spans 17 amino acids. CDR1 and CDR2 (germline): SSHAT, FNYEAQ (reference sequence). DNA of the CDR3: TGTGCTAGCAGCCCGTCCCCTAGCGGGGGGCCCGAGGAGACCCAGTACTTC. It translates to CASSPSPSGGPEETQYF.

The J gene is TRBJ1-2, the V gene TRBV28, with 7 bases identical to TRBD1. CDR3 length equals 13 residues. Per germline, CDR1 MDHEN and CDR2 SYDVKM. V gave up 6 bases and J gave up 3 bases; unmatched junction bases: 4. In DNA, the CDR3 is TGTGCCAGCAGGGACAGGATGGACTATGGCTACACCTTC. Translating gives CASRDRMDYGYTF.

This clone was found once. This chain joins TRBV4-1 and TRBJ2-7, with 14 bases that match TRBD2. V shed 1 base and J 4 bases; nucleotides not matched to a gene: 18. CDR1 and CDR2 (germline): MGHRA, YSYEKL. This CDR3 is built from 21 residues. CDR3 sequence (DNA): TGCGCCAGCAGCCAAGGCCCTGCCCTGACTAGCGGGGGGGCCCTTGTGTACGAGCAGTACTTC. Translating it yields CASSQGPALTSGGALVYEQYF.

A remark on this clone: Other DNA sequences in this specimen translate into the identical CDR3. The chain combines TRBV28 with TRBJ1-2; TRBD1 might be the D (6 bases). This CDR3 contains 14 residues. Trimming removed 4 bases at V and 2 bases at J, with 11 bases between. From germline, CDR1 is MDHEN and CDR2 SYDVKM. The CDR3 DNA reads TGTGCCAGCAGTTCGGGGGGGGCGAACTATGGCTACACCTTC. This codes for CASSSGGANYGYTF.

The rearrangement uses TRBV2 and TRBJ1-4, with D maybe TRBD1 (5 bases). The germline V gene encodes CDR1 SNHLY and CDR2 FYNNEI. The length of the CDR3 is 16 residues. V was pared by 2 bases and J by 0 bases, with 10 bases between. This chain's CDR3 is CASSERGWATNEKLFF. Written as DNA, the CDR3 is TGTGCCAGCAGTGAAAGGGGATGGGCAACTAATGAAAAACTGTTTTTT.

V and J are TRBV5-4 and TRBJ2-3; weak D call: TRBD2 (6 bases). Germline CDR1 reads SGHNT; CDR2 reads YYREEE (reference sequence). The CDR3 spans 16 residues. V was shortened by 0 bases and J by 0 bases, with 11 bases between the two germline ends. The CDR3 DNA reads as TGTGCCAGCAGCTTGGGACTAGTGAGCAGCACAGATACGCAGTATTTT. Translated: CASSLGLVSSTDTQYF.

The chain couples TRBV6-8 to TRBJ2-7; 8 bases line up with TRBD2. Unmatched junction bases numbered 9, after V lost 4 bases and J lost 4 bases. Germline CDR1 reads MNHGY; CDR2 reads SAAAGT. The CDR3 is 15 residues long. CDR3 DNA sequence: TGTGCCAGCAGTTTAAGCGGGGGCCGTTCTTACGAGCAGTACTTC. Its protein is CASSLSGGRSYEQYF.

The chain is built from TRBV5-1 and TRBJ1-1, with D maybe TRBD1 (6 bases). CDR3 length: 15 residues. V was pared by 3 bases and J by 0 bases, with 12 bases between. The germline gives CDR1 SGHRS, CDR2 YFSETQ. The DNA for the CDR3 is TGCGCCAGCAGCTCGGACAGATACATGAACACTGAAGCTTTCTTT. Its protein product is CASSSDRYMNTEAFF.

This chain connects TRBV10-1 to TRBJ2-2; 8 bases are a match to TRBD1. This CDR3 has 15 amino acids. With 4 bases clipped from V and 1 base from J, the junction kept 2 bases outside the gene matches. Looked up from germline, CDR1 is WNHNN and CDR2 is SYGVQD (reference sequence). This CDR3 is CASSGGQGNTGELFF. CDR3 coding DNA: TGCGCCAGCAGTGGTGGACAGGGGAACACCGGGGAGCTGTTTTTT.